This T cell receptor beta chain was sequenced in a study of blood T cell repertoires in COVID-19 (dated by TCRdb to 2020 to 2022). Broadly, across the study: Collaborator samples came from the United States, Italy and Spain and covered acute and convalescent phases of COVID-19. The material from the prospective study consisted of cDNA or gDNA derived from T cells, B-cell-depleted T cells, or PBMCs. Subjects who had been exposed to COVID-19, were actively infected with it, or had recovered from it provided the deeply sampled blood TCRbeta repertoires that made up the dataset. The repertoires were released in a freely available public database meant as a resource for research on the immune response to SARS-CoV-2. Samples came from the ongoing ImmuneRACE study (first 160 participants) plus 1,254 subjects from 6 global collaborators. Sample metadata almost always included a de-identified subject ID, COVID-19 status, age in years and sex. Where HLA class I and class II types were available, the types were taken from metadata supplied by the sample provider, not from assay-based typing. Broader findings and caveats from the paper: How much clinical and demographic metadata was included differed by source and by participant, and the metadata was provided uncurated.

TCRbeta CDR3 regions were amplified from genomic DNA using the immunoSEQ Assay, a bias-controlled multiplex PCR. The paper's data handling went like this. Nucleated cell counts per sample were estimated from amplification of reference gene primers within the assay. Sequence reads were collapsed and filtered to measure the absolute abundance of every unique TCRbeta CDR3 rearrangement. Productive Simpson clonality was computed per sample as the square root of Simpson's diversity index over productive rearrangements. TCRdb carries this immuneACCESS record with in-frame sequences only. Its versions omit some clonotypes, under half of them owing to an unresolved V gene in the studies checked, with the rest unexplained. The V and J calls and the clone size are those of that table, but D and trimming were determined from the DNA. The sample contains 250,000 or so clones, less than 85% of them found a single time. Approximately 1.8% of the sample goes to the ten largest clones.

As concerns this clone: Its cognate antigen has yet to be identified. Per-base qualities were not stored, and no clone one base away is much larger.

CDR1 and CDR2 are read off the germline V gene as LGHNT and FRNRAP. The CDR3 spans 15 residues, from the cysteine through the phenylalanine. Just the 45-base CDR3 DNA is kept, in frame starting at base 1. Trimmed from V: 2 bases; trimmed from J: 9 bases; junction bases lacking a gene match: 7. In the prospective study, participants were about 18 to 90 years old, resided in approximately 25 geographic areas of the United States, and were enrolled through a virtual design. In the prospective study, participants were assigned to cohorts based on the clinical history participants reported in a screening survey and a study questionnaire. ImmuneRACE Cohort 3 recovered participants were defined by two consecutive negative NP/OP PCR tests, healthcare professional clearance, or symptom resolution. Each participant in the prospective study had whole blood, serum and a nasopharyngeal or oropharyngeal swab collected by mobile phlebotomists. Over an approximately two-month period, participants in the prospective study had the option of providing additional blood draws and questionnaires. Before DNA extraction, prospective study blood samples were shipped either frozen or at room temperature.

Sequencing input: PBMCs or T cells enriched from blood (not recorded which). The receptor's source is a man aged 60-69 years who had recovered from COVID-19. In this chain, TRBV12-5 is recombined with TRBJ2-1, with 10 bases aligning to TRBD2. The CDR3 in this case is CASGLWSGGAGEQFF. The sequence in DNA is TGTGCTAGTGGTTTGTGGAGCGGGGGGGCCGGTGAGCAGTTCTTC.